What follows describes a single T cell receptor beta chain. The record originates from a study of shared clonotypes between healthy human individuals. Study details: Each donor's CD4 naive and CD4 memory cells filled three plates apiece, CD8 naive two, and CD8 memory one.

CD45RO-negative, CCR7-positively selected cells formed the naive CD8 fraction, excluding terminally differentiated effector memory CD45RA+ cells. Every donor, a Caucasian adult, lived in Nashville, Tennessee. Per the original methods: Filtering differed for immunoSEQ, which gave only junction sequences without quality scores. Sequencing was performed with immunoSEQ multiplex PCR; in TCRdb, only in-frame clones are kept and a portion is missing. V and J calls and clone size are those listed in that table; D and trimming were worked out from the DNA. Here the sample spans about 700,000 clones, around 92% being singletons. Deletions cut 1 base from V and 1 base from J, with 8 bases between. This CDR3 is 14 amino acids long. Germline V CDR1 and CDR2: MNHNS, SASEGT.

V is TRBV6-1 and J is TRBJ2-7; D is undetermined. The sequenced material came from naive CD8+ T cells sorted from blood. This clonotype was sampled from a man aged 25-45 years in good health. The CDR3 nucleotides are TGTGCCAGCAGTGAAGTTTCGAGATCCTACGAGCAGTACTTC. Protein sequence: CASSEVSRSYEQYF.